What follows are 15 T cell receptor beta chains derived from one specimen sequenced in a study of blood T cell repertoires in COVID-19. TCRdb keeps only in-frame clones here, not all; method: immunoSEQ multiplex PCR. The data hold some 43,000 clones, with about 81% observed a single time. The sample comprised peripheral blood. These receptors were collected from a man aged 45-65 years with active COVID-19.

DNA for the CDR3: TGCAGCGTTGAAGGGCCAGGTCCTTTCTATGGCTACACCTTC. The encoded protein is CSVEGPGPFYGYTF. The V gene is TRBV29-1, the J gene TRBJ1-2; D remains unclear. CDR1 and CDR2 from the germline V gene are SQVTM and ANQGSEA. This CDR3 comprises 14 residues. V was pared by 1 base and J by 4 bases, with 13 bases between.

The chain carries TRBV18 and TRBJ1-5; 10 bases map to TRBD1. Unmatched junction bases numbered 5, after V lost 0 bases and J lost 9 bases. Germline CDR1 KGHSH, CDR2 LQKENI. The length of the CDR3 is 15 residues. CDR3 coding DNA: TGTGCCAGCTCACCACCGGGACAGGGGAGTAGGCCCCAGCATTTT. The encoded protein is CASSPPGQGSRPQHF. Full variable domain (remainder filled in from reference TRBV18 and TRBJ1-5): NAGVMQNPRHLVRRRGQEARLRCSPMKGHSHVYWYRQLPEEGLKFMVYLQKENIIDESGMPKERFSAEFPKEGPSILRIQQVVRGDSAAYFCASSPPGQGSRPQHFGDGTRLSIL.

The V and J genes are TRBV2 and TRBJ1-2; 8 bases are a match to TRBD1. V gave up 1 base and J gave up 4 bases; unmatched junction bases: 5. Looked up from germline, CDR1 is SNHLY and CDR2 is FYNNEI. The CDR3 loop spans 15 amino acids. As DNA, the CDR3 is TGTGCCAGCAGTGAAGGGGGTACAGGGGGCTATGGCTACACCTTC. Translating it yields CASSEGGTGGYGYTF.

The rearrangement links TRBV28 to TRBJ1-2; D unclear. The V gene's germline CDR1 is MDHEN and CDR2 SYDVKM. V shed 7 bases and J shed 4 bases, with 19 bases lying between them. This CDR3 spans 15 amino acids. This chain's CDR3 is CASIPPFARGYGYTF. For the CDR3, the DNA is TGTGCCAGCATCCCACCCTTCGCCCGCGGCTATGGCTACACCTTC.

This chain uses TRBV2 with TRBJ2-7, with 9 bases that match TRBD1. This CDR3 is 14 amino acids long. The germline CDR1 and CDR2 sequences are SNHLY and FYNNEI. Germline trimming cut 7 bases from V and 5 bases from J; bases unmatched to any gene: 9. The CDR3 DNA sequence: TGTGCCAGCAAACCGGGACAGGGATCCAACGAGCAGTACTTC. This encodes CASKPGQGSNEQYF.

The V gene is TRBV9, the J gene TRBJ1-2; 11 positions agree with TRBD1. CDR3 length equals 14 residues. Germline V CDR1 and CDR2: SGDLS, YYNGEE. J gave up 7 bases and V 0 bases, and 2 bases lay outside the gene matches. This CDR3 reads CASSVGGTGGGYTF. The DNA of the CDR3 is TGTGCCAGCAGCGTAGGCGGGACAGGGGGTGGCTACACCTTC.

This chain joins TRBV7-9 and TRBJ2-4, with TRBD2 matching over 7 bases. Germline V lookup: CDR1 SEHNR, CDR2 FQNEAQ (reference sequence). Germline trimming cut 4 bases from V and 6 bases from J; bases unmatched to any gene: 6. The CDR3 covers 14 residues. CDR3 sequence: CASSSSGGLNIQYF. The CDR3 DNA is TGTGCCAGCAGCTCATCGGGAGGCTTAAACATTCAGTACTTC.

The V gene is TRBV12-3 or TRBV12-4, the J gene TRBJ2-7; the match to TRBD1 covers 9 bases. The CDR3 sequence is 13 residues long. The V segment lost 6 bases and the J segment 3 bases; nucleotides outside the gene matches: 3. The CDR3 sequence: CASRPGQGYEQYF. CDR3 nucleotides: TGTGCCAGCAGACCGGGACAGGGCTACGAGCAGTACTTC.

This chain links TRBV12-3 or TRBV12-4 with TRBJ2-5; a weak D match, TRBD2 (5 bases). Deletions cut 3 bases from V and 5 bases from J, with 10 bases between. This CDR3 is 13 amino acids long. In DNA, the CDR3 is TGTGCCAGCAGTTTTAACGGGAAGGAGACCCAGTACTTC. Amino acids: CASSFNGKETQYF.

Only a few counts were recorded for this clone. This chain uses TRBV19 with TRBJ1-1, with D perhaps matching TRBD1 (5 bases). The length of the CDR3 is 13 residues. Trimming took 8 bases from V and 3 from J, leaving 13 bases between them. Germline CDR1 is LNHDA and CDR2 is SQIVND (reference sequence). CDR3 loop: CASAGQGDTEAFF. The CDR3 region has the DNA TGTGCCAGTGCGGGGCAGGGTGACACTGAAGCTTTCTTT.

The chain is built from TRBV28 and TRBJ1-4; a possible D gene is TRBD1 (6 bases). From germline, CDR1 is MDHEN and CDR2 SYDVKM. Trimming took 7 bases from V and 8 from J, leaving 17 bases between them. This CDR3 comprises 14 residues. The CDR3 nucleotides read TGTGCCAGCACCTTAGGACAGAGACGCGAAAAACTGTTTTTT. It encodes CASTLGQRREKLFF.

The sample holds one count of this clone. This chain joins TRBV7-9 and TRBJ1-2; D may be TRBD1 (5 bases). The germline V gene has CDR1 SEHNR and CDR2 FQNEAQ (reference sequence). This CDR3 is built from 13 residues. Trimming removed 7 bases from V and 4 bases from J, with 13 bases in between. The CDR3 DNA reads TGTGCCAGCACCCCTCCAGGGATCTATGGCTACACCTTC. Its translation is CASTPPGIYGYTF.

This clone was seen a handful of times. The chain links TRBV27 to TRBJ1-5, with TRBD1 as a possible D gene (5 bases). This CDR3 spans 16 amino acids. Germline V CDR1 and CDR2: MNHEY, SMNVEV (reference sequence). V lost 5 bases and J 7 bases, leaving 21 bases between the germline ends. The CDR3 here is CASSPAGTWQGQPQHF. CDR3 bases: TGTGCCAGCAGTCCCGCCGGGACTTGGCAGGGACAGCCCCAGCATTTT.

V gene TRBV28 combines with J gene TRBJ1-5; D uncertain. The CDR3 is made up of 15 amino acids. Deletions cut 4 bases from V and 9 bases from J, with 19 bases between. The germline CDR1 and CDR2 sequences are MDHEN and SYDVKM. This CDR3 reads CASSWMVAGPGPQHF. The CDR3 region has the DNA TGTGCCAGCAGTTGGATGGTGGCGGGCCCGGGGCCCCAGCATTTT.

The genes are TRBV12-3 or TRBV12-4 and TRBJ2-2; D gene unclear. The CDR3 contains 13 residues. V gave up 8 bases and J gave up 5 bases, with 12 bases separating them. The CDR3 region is CASRQSRTGELFF. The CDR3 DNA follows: TGTGCCAGCCGCCAATCTCGGACCGGGGAGCTGTTTTTT.